A single sample is the source of the 18 T cell receptor beta chains below, sequenced in a study of T cells in women clearing cervical HPV infection listed by TCRdb under 2018. The method behind the library was the immunoSEQ multiplex PCR assay. TCRdb limited this immuneACCESS table to in-frame rearrangements with V and J called. A share of clones is missing; checked studies link under half to unresolved V genes, and the rest is unexplained. The table held for this sample gives about 31,000 clones. The top ten hold 4.3% of the sample. The source material was blood buffy coat. The receptor set was obtained from a woman between 18 and 75 years old with a cervical HPV16 infection that either progressed to CIN3+ or cleared (not recorded which).

With respect to this clone: Read coverage stops 3 residues before the CDR3 terminus; the germline J gene supplies the remainder. The chain couples TRBV19 to TRBJ1-2; tentatively, D is TRBD1 (5 bases). This CDR3 contains 16 residues. Germline CDR1 and CDR2: LNHDA and SQIVND (reference sequence). The CDR3 loop reads CASSSSSGGYYNDYTF. The part of the CDR3 DNA that was read is TGTGCCAGTAGTAGCTCTTCGGGGGGGTATTACAATGAC.

On this clone: Read coverage stops 3 residues before the CDR3 terminus; the germline J gene supplies the remainder. The chain joins TRBV18 to TRBJ1-2, with TRBD1 as a possible D gene (6 bases). The germline gives CDR1 KGHSH, CDR2 LQKENI. CDR3 length: 14 amino acids. The CDR3 reads CASSPAQGKGGYTF. Partial CDR3 DNA: TGTGCCAGCTCACCGGCCCAGGGGAAGGGCGGC.

With respect to this clone: The read falls 3 residues short of the CDR3 end, and the missing part is taken from the germline J gene. This chain links TRBV10-3 with TRBJ2-2; D is perhaps TRBD2 (7 bases). Germline values: CDR1 ENHRY, CDR2 SYGVKD. The CDR3 runs to 13 residues. The part of the CDR3 DNA that was read is TGTGCCATCAAGGGGGGGGCGGATTCACCG. Translating it yields CAIKGGADSP. In full, the CDR3 is CAIKGGADSPLFF.

Worth noting for this clone: The read terminates 3 residues before the CDR3 end, so the remaining end is supplied by the germline J gene. This chain connects TRBV11-2 to TRBJ2-3; TRBD2 agrees at 12 bases. V lost 6 bases, J lost 5 bases, and 3 bases stayed unmatched. This CDR3 region has 14 residues. The germline V gene encodes CDR1 SGHAT and CDR2 FQNNGV. This CDR3 is CASSWTSGIDTQYF. The covered CDR3 bases are TGTGCCAGCAGTTGGACTAGCGGGATAGATACG.

About this clone: The read falls 3 residues short of the CDR3 end, and the missing part is taken from the germline J gene. The chain carries TRBV20-1 and TRBJ1-2; D is undetermined. Germline V gene lookup returns CDR1 DFQATT and CDR2 SNEGSKA (reference sequence). This CDR3 region has 11 residues. The CDR3 is CSARDTDTYTF. CDR3 DNA (partial): TGCAGTGCTAGAGACACAGATACC.

In the case of this clone: The CDR3 end falls 3 residues outside the read, so it is completed with the germline J gene. The J gene is TRBJ2-4, the V gene TRBV7-8, with a weak D call TRBD1 (5 bases). The CDR3 spans 16 residues. Looked up from germline, CDR1 is SGHVS and CDR2 is FQNEAQ. V lost 6 bases and J lost 2, with 17 bases in between. The CDR3 sequence is CASSLLTEAPKNIQYF. Incomplete CDR3 DNA: TGTGCCAGCAGTCTTTTGACAGAGGCCCCCAAAAACATT.

Turning to this clone: The missing CDR3 end, 3 residues past where the read stops, is filled in from the germline J gene. The chain recombines TRBV20-1 with TRBJ2-3; perhaps TRBD2 as D (5 bases). Trimming took 5 bases from V and 0 from J, leaving 12 bases between them. Per germline, CDR1 DFQATT and CDR2 SNEGSKA (reference sequence). The CDR3 sequence is 14 residues long. The DNA read from the CDR3 is TGCAGTGCTTCCCCCGCGGGTAGCACAGATACG. Translation gives CSASPAGSTDT. The complete CDR3 sequence is CSASPAGSTDTQYF.

Notes on this clone: Coverage ceases 3 residues before the CDR3 finishes, and the germline J gene fills in the end. The rearrangement links TRBV29-1 to TRBJ2-6; 9 positions agree with TRBD1. The CDR3 extends over 15 amino acids. Germline V gene sequence: CDR1 SQVTM, CDR2 ANQGSEA. The trim removed 6 bases at V and 7 bases at J, leaving 10 bases unmatched. The chain's CDR3 is CSVRARQGGANVLTF. Incomplete CDR3 DNA: TGCAGCGTCCGGGCGAGACAGGGGGGAGCCAACGTC.

CDR3 DNA, as far as it was read: TGTGCCAGCGGACAGGGGGGACACACTGAA. Amino acids: CASGQGGHTE. The full CDR3 reads CASGQGGHTEAFF. The rearrangement uses TRBV7-9 and TRBJ1-1; 10 nucleotides line up with TRBD1. The read comes to an end 3 residues before the CDR3 does, leaving the germline J gene to fill in the end. With V trimmed by 8 bases and J by 3 bases, 3 bases remained unmatched. Germline V gives CDR1 SEHNR, CDR2 FQNEAQ (reference sequence). The CDR3 length is 13 residues.

A word on this clone: The read terminates 3 residues ahead of where the CDR3 ends, so the germline J gene completes it. Different DNA sequences within this sample yield the same CDR3. J is TRBJ2-4 and V is TRBV20-1, with 15 positions matching TRBD2. The CDR3 runs 14 residues. CDR1 is DFQATT, CDR2 SNEGSKA, per germline (reference sequence). The CDR3: CSAPPGLAGGFQYF. The sequenced CDR3 bases are TGCAGTGCACCCCCCGGACTAGCGGGGGGGTTT.

Of note for this clone: The DNA ends 3 residues before the CDR3 does, and the rest of the CDR3 is filled in from the germline J gene. The rearrangement uses TRBV19 and TRBJ1-4, with D maybe TRBD1 (6 bases). Per germline, CDR1 LNHDA and CDR2 SQIVND (reference sequence). This CDR3 contains 12 residues. Trimming stripped 6 bases from V and 7 bases from J, with 9 bases between. The covered CDR3 bases are TGTGCCAGTAGACAGGGTGGTGAAAAA. Translation: CASRQGGEK. The entire CDR3 protein reads CASRQGGEKLFF.

Points on this clone: The read comes to an end 3 residues before the CDR3 does, leaving the germline J gene to fill in the end. This chain links TRBV12-5 with TRBJ2-3, with D possibly being TRBD1 (6 bases). The CDR3 loop spans 14 amino acids. Deletions cut 6 bases from V and 5 bases from J, with 15 bases between. CDR1 and CDR2 from the germline V gene are LGHNT and FRNRAP. The CDR3 is CASGHRVVGDTQYF. CDR3 DNA, as far as it was read: TGTGCTAGTGGACACAGGGTGGTAGGAGATACG.

To note about this clone: The CDR3 end falls 3 residues outside the read, so it is completed with the germline J gene. The gene calls are TRBV20-1 and TRBJ1-2; 11 bases align to TRBD1. The CDR3 length is 14 residues. Germline V CDR1 and CDR2: DFQATT, SNEGSKA (reference sequence). Partial CDR3 DNA: TGCAGTGCTAGTGTAGGACAGGGGGCATGGGGC. Protein: CSASVGQGAWG. The entire CDR3 is CSASVGQGAWGYTF.

For this clone: From the germline J gene comes the end of the CDR3, since the read stops 3 residues before it. The same CDR3 also results from other DNA sequences found in this sample. The J gene is TRBJ1-3, the V gene TRBV2, with TRBD1 matching over 8 bases. This CDR3 is built from 14 residues. The germline V gene has CDR1 SNHLY and CDR2 FYNNEI. Trimming took 9 bases from V and 0 from J; bases not matched to a gene: 4. The covered CDR3 bases are TGTGCCAGTTGGACAGGGAACTCTGGAAACACC. Amino acid sequence: CASWTGNSGNT. The whole CDR3 region reads CASWTGNSGNTIYF.

On this clone itself: The read gets to within 3 residues of the CDR3 end, and the germline J gene fills in the rest. The genes are TRBV18 and TRBJ1-1, with TRBD1 matching 7 bases. Germline CDR1 KGHSH, CDR2 LQKENI. The CDR3 covers 14 residues. V lost 4 bases to trimming and J lost 1 base; unmatched junction nucleotides: 3. This chain's CDR3 is CASSRQGPNTEAFF. The CDR3 bases that were read are TGTGCCAGCTCACGACAGGGCCCGAACACTGAA.

Regarding this clone: The read terminates 3 residues before the CDR3 end, so the remaining end is supplied by the germline J gene. The chain links TRBV7-2 to TRBJ1-1; D not resolved. Germline V gene sequence: CDR1 SGHTA, CDR2 FQGNSA. The CDR3 is 13 residues long. The CDR3 loop reads CASSLEPLREAFF. The sequenced part of the CDR3 DNA is TGTGCCAGCAGCTTAGAGCCACTCAGGGAA. The variable domain in full, completed from reference TRBV7-2 and TRBJ1-1, reads GAGVSQSPSNKVTEKGKDVELRCDPISGHTALYWYRQSLGQGLEFLIYFQGNSAPDKSGLPSDRFSAERTGGSVSTLTIQRTQQEDSAVYLCASSLEPLREAFFGQGTRLTVV.

About this clone: From the germline J gene comes the end of the CDR3, since the read stops 3 residues before it. V usage is TRBV19 and J usage is TRBJ1-4; maybe TRBD1 (6 bases). Trimming took 10 bases from V and 5 from J, leaving 14 bases between them. The CDR3 runs 13 residues. Germline CDR1 reads LNHDA; CDR2 reads SQIVND (reference sequence). The CDR3 region is CATSQGSNEKLFF. The sequenced CDR3 bases are TGTGCCACCTCACAGGGAAGCAATGAAAAA.

A note on this clone: The read terminates 3 residues before the CDR3 end, so the remaining end is supplied by the germline J gene. V gene TRBV6-1 combines with J gene TRBJ1-4, with D possibly being TRBD1 (5 bases). Germline CDR1 reads MNHNS; CDR2 reads SASEGT. This CDR3 contains 15 residues. This chain's CDR3 is CASSGAISGANVLFF. CDR3 bases read: TGTGCCAGCAGTGGGGCTATCTCTGGGGCCAACGTA.